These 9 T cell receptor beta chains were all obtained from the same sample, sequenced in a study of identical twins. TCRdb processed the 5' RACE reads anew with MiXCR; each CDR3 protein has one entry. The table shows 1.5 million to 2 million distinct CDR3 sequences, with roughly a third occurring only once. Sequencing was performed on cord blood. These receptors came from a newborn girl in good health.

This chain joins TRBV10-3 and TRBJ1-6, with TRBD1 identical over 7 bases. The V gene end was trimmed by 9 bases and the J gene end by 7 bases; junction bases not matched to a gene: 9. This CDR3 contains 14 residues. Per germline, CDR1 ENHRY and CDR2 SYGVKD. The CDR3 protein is CAMSRDSKNSPLHF. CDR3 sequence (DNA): TGTGCCATGAGTCGGGACAGTAAAAATTCACCCCTCCACTTT.

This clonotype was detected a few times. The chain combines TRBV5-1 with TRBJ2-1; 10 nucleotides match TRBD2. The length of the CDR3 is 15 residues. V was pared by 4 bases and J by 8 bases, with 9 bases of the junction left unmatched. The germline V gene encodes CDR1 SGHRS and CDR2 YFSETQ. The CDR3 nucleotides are TGCGCCAGCAGCGAAGGACTAAGCGGGGGGGATGAGCAGTTCTTC. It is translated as CASSEGLSGGDEQFF.

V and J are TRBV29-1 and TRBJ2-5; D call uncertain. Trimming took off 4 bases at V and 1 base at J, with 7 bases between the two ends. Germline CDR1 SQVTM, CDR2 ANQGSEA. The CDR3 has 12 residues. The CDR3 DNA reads TGCAGCGTTGCTCCGAGCCAAGAGACCCAGTACTTC. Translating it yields CSVAPSQETQYF.

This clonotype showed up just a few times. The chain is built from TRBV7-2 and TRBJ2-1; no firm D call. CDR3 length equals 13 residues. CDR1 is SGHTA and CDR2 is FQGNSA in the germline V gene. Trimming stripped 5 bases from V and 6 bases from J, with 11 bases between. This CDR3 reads CASSPFGRNEQFF. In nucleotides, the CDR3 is TGTGCCAGCAGCCCATTCGGTCGCAATGAGCAGTTCTTC.

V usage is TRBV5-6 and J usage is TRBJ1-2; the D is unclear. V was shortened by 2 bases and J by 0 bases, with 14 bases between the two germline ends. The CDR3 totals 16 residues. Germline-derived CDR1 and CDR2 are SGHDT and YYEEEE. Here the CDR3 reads CASSLNGPRANYGYTF. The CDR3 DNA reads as TGTGCCAGCAGCTTAAACGGACCGAGAGCTAACTATGGCTACACCTTC.

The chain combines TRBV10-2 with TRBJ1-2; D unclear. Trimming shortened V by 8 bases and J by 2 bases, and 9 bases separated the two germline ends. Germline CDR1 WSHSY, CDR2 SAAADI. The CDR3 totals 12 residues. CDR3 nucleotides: TGCGCCAGCGCCCCCAGAAACTATGGCTACACCTTC. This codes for CASAPRNYGYTF.

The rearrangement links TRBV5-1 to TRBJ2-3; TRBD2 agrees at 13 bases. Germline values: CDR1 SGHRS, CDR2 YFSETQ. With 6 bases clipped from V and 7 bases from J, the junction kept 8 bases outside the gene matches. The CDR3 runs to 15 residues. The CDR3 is CASTPTSGGSNTQYF. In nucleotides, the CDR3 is TGCGCCAGCACCCCGACTAGCGGGGGGTCAAATACGCAGTATTTT.

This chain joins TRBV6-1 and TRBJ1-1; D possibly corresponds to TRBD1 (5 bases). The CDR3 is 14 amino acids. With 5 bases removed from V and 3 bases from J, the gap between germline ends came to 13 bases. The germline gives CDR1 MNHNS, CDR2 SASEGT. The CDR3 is CASSRDRPDTEAFF. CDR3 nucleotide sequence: TGTGCCAGCAGTAGGGACCGGCCGGACACTGAAGCTTTCTTT.

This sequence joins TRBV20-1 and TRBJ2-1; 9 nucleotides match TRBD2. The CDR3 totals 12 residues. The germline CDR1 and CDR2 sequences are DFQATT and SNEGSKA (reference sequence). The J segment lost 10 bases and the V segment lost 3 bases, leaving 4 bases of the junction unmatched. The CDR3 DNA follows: TGCAGTGCTAGGAATCTAGCGGGAGAGCAGTTCTTC. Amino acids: CSARNLAGEQFF.